There are a few counts of the clone carrying this T cell receptor (beta chain). Its antigen is not known. This sample was taken from a study of cytomegalovirus exposure and HLA in healthy donors. Looking at the study overall: Drawn from HLA-typed donors, approximately 85 million unique TCRs were held in an early data release.

V was pared by 3 bases and J by 4 bases, with 13 bases between. CDR3 length: 15 residues. The germline V gene has CDR1 MNHNS and CDR2 SASEGT. Both 60 Vbeta primers and 13 Jbeta primers went into the PCR. Produced via immunoSEQ multiplex PCR; TCRdb's table is partial and in-frame only. There are 150,000 to 200,000 clones in the sample; about 75% occur only once, and roughly 4.5% lies in the top ten. Findings and caveats of the study: In vitro assays verified that a few CMV-associated chains recognized CMV antigens specifically.

The specimen was PBMCs. The V call is TRBV6-1, the J call TRBJ2-1, with a tentative D call TRBD2 (5 bases). This clonotype was sampled from a man aged 18 to 29 in good health and CMV-seropositive. CDR3 in amino acids: CASSEEDDFYNEQFF. The CDR3 bases are TGTGCCAGCAGTGAGGAGGACGATTTTTACAATGAGCAGTTCTTC.